This entry lists 29 T cell receptor beta chains sequenced from one sample in a study of blood T cells in healthy people across ages. PCR was performed a second time for about 6 to 11 cycles using a sample-barcoded 5' primer and a J-beta primer mix. Using its own MiXCR run on the 5' RACE reads, TCRdb lists one record per CDR3 protein. The sample yields roughly 900,000 distinct CDR3 sequences, more than 25% seen once. Sequencing input: blood. Every receptor here comes from a woman older than 75 in good health.

This clonotype was seen a handful of times. This sequence joins TRBV19 and TRBJ2-3; tentatively, D is TRBD1 (6 bases). Trimming took off 6 bases at V and 6 bases at J, with 13 bases between the two ends. The germline gives CDR1 LNHDA, CDR2 SQIVND (reference sequence). The CDR3 sequence is 13 residues long. The CDR3 DNA follows: TGTGCCAGTAGGGACAGTCGTTGGGATACGCAGTATTTT. Its protein is CASRDSRWDTQYF. Full variable domain (remainder filled in from reference TRBV19 and TRBJ2-3): DGGITQSPKYLFRKEGQNVTLSCEQNLNHDAMYWYRQDPGQGLRLIYYSQIVNDFQKGDIAEGYSVSREKKESFPLTVTSAQKNPTAFYLCASRDSRWDTQYFGPGTRLTVL.

The V call is TRBV7-9, the J call TRBJ2-7; a possible D gene is TRBD1 (5 bases). The CDR3 totals 13 residues. Trimming pared 7 bases from V and 2 bases from J, leaving 12 bases between. Per germline, CDR1 SEHNR and CDR2 FQNEAQ (reference sequence). The CDR3 is CASTSDTAYEQYF. The CDR3 DNA is TGTGCCAGCACCTCGGACACAGCCTACGAGCAGTACTTC.

Ten or more counts support this clonotype. The rearrangement joins TRBV7-2 to TRBJ2-7, with TRBD1 identical over 7 bases. V was clipped by 2 bases and J by 1 base; unmatched bases: 11. Germline V gene lookup returns CDR1 SGHTA and CDR2 FQGNSA. The CDR3 consists of 17 residues. CDR3 sequence: CASSLYLRDRPSYEQYF. The DNA of the CDR3 is TGTGCCAGCAGCTTATATCTACGGGACAGACCTTCCTACGAGCAGTACTTC.

The rearrangement links TRBV9 to TRBJ1-1, with 7 positions matching TRBD1. V was clipped by 2 bases and J by 4 bases; unmatched bases: 11. Germline CDR1 is SGDLS and CDR2 is YYNGEE. The CDR3 loop spans 16 amino acids. The CDR3: CASSVSPAAGGTEAFF. The CDR3 DNA sequence: TGTGCCAGCAGCGTCAGCCCCGCGGCAGGGGGCACTGAAGCTTTCTTT.

This chain links TRBV2 with TRBJ2-1, with a possible D match to TRBD1 (6 bases). With 8 bases removed from V and 7 bases from J, the gap between germline ends came to 15 bases. CDR3 size: 13 residues. Germline V CDR1 and CDR2: SNHLY, FYNNEI. CDR3 sequence reads: CASSEGVWNEQFF. The DNA of the CDR3 is TGTGCCAGCTCCGAGGGGGTCTGGAATGAGCAGTTCTTC.

In this sample, this clonotype turned up many times. This chain links TRBV15 with TRBJ1-2; 7 bases are shared with TRBD1. The J segment lost 5 bases and the V segment lost 0 bases, leaving 12 bases of the junction unmatched. Per the germline V gene, CDR1 is LNHNV and CDR2 is YYDKDF (reference sequence). The CDR3 is made up of 17 amino acids. CDR3 nucleotide sequence: TGTGCCACCAGCAGAGACCCCCCACAGGGGACAAGATATGGCTACACCTTC. Translated: CATSRDPPQGTRYGYTF.

This clonotype is a singleton in its sample. The chain is built from TRBV20-1 and TRBJ2-7; tentatively, D is TRBD2 (5 bases). V was clipped by 3 bases and J by 0 bases, with 15 bases between them. The V gene's germline CDR1 is DFQATT and CDR2 SNEGSKA (reference sequence). This CDR3 is 15 amino acids long. The CDR3 region is CSARTFAGNSYEQYF. The CDR3 bases are TGCAGTGCTAGGACCTTCGCGGGTAACTCCTACGAGCAGTACTTC.

Of note for this clonotype: Given a much more abundant clone one base away, this may be a read error. J is TRBJ2-5 and V is TRBV6-5; D may be TRBD1 (7 bases). TRBJ2-1 explains the end of the DNA better; the J call may be wrong. The CDR3 is made up of 14 amino acids. Germline V gene lookup returns CDR1 MNHEY and CDR2 SVGAGI. The CDR3 coding sequence is TGTGCCAGCAGTGTCCACAGGGGAGGAGAGACCCAGTTCTTC. Translation gives CASSVHRGGETQFF.

The J gene is TRBJ2-2, the V gene TRBV27, with TRBD1 matching over 9 bases. Germline V gene data show CDR1 as MNHEY and CDR2 as SMNVEV (reference sequence). V dropped 2 bases and J dropped 3; count of bases not matched to a gene: 7. The CDR3 has 17 amino acids. Written as DNA, the CDR3 is TGTGCCAGCAGTTTAGAAGGGACAGGGAGGTACACCGGGGAGCTGTTTTTT. Protein product: CASSLEGTGRYTGELFF.

The chain couples TRBV5-5 to TRBJ1-5; a possible D gene is TRBD1 (5 bases). The CDR3 length is 16 residues. V shed 0 bases and J shed 8 bases, with 18 bases lying between them. Per germline, CDR1 SGHKS and CDR2 YYEKEE (reference sequence). CDR3 DNA sequence: TGTGCCAGCAGCTTGGTCTTCGGGGCCGGAGCAGAGCCCCAGCATTTT. Translation: CASSLVFGAGAEPQHF.

As concerns this clonotype: A much bigger clone sits one base away, suggesting this may be a read error. The rearrangement uses TRBV20-1 and TRBJ1-2, with D unresolved. This CDR3 has 15 amino acids. The germline CDR1 and CDR2 sequences are DFQATT and SNEGSKA (reference sequence). This CDR3 reads CSASERPEGGYGCTF. DNA of the CDR3: TGCAGTGCTAGCGAACGTCCAGAGGGTGGCTATGGCTGCACCTTC.

This clonotype was picked up many times. The CDR3 protein is CASSPNTRGGKETQYF. The CDR3 nucleotides are TGTGCCAGCAGTCCAAACACCCGGGGGGGAAAAGAGACCCAGTACTTC. V usage is TRBV6-2 or TRBV6-3 and J usage is TRBJ2-5, with 8 bases lining up with TRBD2. The V and J ends lost 5 bases and 3 bases, in that order; junction bases with no gene match: 11. This CDR3 has 16 residues. Germline V gene lookup returns CDR1 MNHEY and CDR2 SVGEGT.

This clonotype showed up many times. CDR3 in DNA: TGCGCCAGCAGTTACGGGACAGGGGGTTACAATGAGCAGTTCTTC. This sequence encodes CASSYGTGGYNEQFF. The chain uses TRBV5-1 and TRBJ2-1; 11 bases are shared with TRBD1. J lost 4 bases, V lost 5 bases, and 5 bases had no gene match. The germline V gene encodes CDR1 SGHRS and CDR2 YFSETQ. The CDR3 is made up of 15 amino acids.

This clonotype occurred many times. One base away lies a much larger clone, so this may be a sequencing read error. The chain recombines TRBV7-2 with TRBJ2-5; TRBD2 matches at 8 bases. The CDR3 is 14 residues long. With V trimmed by 3 bases and J by 11 bases, 11 bases remained unmatched. Germline V gene lookup returns CDR1 SGHTA and CDR2 FQGNSA. The CDR3 spells CASSFSGATDEQYF. The CDR3 DNA follows: TGTGCCAGCAGCTTTAGCGGGGCCACGGATGAGCAGTACTTC.

This clonotype was found many times. The chain couples TRBV20-1 to TRBJ2-3; D is unclear. This CDR3 is 15 amino acids long. Per the germline V gene, CDR1 is DFQATT and CDR2 is SNEGSKA (reference sequence). The V gene lost 3 bases and the J gene lost 4 bases, with 17 bases spanning the gap. CDR3 sequence: CSASNPASVADTQYF. The CDR3 nucleotides are TGCAGTGCTAGTAATCCGGCCTCGGTCGCAGATACGCAGTATTTT.

V gene TRBV6-5 combines with J gene TRBJ1-6, with 8 nucleotides matching TRBD1. Per the germline V gene, CDR1 is MNHEY and CDR2 is SVGAGI. The V segment lost 5 bases and the J segment 12 bases; nucleotides outside the gene matches: 15. This CDR3 comprises 16 residues. CDR3 nucleotides: TGTGCCAGCAGTCTAACCCCCGGACAGGGATATGTACCCCTCCACTTT. Translation gives CASSLTPGQGYVPLHF.

The chain has TRBV20-1 and TRBJ2-2; TRBD2 aligns across 7 bases. The CDR3 loop spans 12 amino acids. Germline trimming cut 6 bases from V and 5 bases from J; bases unmatched to any gene: 3. CDR1 and CDR2 (germline): DFQATT, SNEGSKA (reference sequence). In nucleotides, the CDR3 is TGCAGTGCCCGGGACTATACCGGGGAGCTGTTTTTT. Translation: CSARDYTGELFF.

The CDR3 reads CASSLGVDRATEAFF. CDR3 nucleotides: TGTGCCAGCAGCTTGGGCGTAGACAGGGCCACTGAAGCTTTCTTT. The gene calls are TRBV5-5 and TRBJ1-1; the match to TRBD1 covers 7 bases. The V gene's germline CDR1 is SGHKS and CDR2 YYEKEE (reference sequence). The CDR3 runs 15 residues. With 0 bases clipped from V and 4 bases from J, the junction kept 6 bases outside the gene matches.

This clonotype was counted at least ten times. The gene calls are TRBV20-1 and TRBJ1-2; 7 bases fit TRBD1. The CDR3 has 15 amino acids. V trimming: 0 bases; J trimming: 4 bases; junction bases outside the gene matches: 8. CDR1 is DFQATT, CDR2 SNEGSKA, per germline (reference sequence). The CDR3 DNA reads TGCAGTGCTAGAGATGGGGGACAGTCCCGCTATGGCTACACCTTC. Its protein is CSARDGGQSRYGYTF.

The rearrangement uses TRBV11-2 and TRBJ2-3; TRBD1 agrees at 9 bases. This CDR3 region has 15 residues. Germline-derived CDR1 and CDR2 are SGHAT and FQNNGV. Trimming at V came to 5 bases and at J to 8 bases, leaving 11 bases not matched to a gene. This CDR3 reads CASSLGQGISGTQYF. In DNA form, the CDR3 reads TGTGCCAGCAGCCTCGGACAGGGGATCTCAGGTACGCAGTATTTT.

Notes on this clonotype: A read error may be the cause here, since a much bigger clone is one base away. The chain combines TRBV9 with TRBJ2-1; maybe TRBD1 (6 bases). The V end was cut by 3 bases, the J end by 10 bases, with 11 bases between. CDR1 SGDLS and CDR2 YYNGEE come from the germline V gene. The CDR3 length is 12 residues. The CDR3 DNA is TGTGCCAGCAGCGGACACAGGGCCGAGCAGTTCTTC. Translating gives CASSGHRAEQFF.

V and J are TRBV7-2 and TRBJ2-5, with D possibly matching TRBD1 (5 bases). The germline V gene encodes CDR1 SGHTA and CDR2 FQGNSA. V lost 4 bases, J lost 5 bases, and 20 bases lay in between. The CDR3 runs to 16 residues. The CDR3 spells CASSYRGGRELETQYF. For the CDR3, the DNA is TGTGCCAGCAGCTATAGGGGTGGCAGGGAATTGGAGACCCAGTACTTC.

This clonotype has ten or more counts. The chain carries TRBV4-3 and TRBJ2-1; D is perhaps TRBD2 (6 bases). This CDR3 is 14 amino acids long. CDR1 is LGHNA and CDR2 is YSLEER in the germline V gene. V was cut by 3 bases and J by 5 bases, with 11 bases left in between. CDR3 coding DNA: TGCGCCAGCAGCCAGCGGGACCGAGACAATGAGCAGTTCTTC. It is translated as CASSQRDRDNEQFF.

The V call is TRBV20-1, the J call TRBJ1-6; 7 bases are shared with TRBD1. With V trimmed by 5 bases and J by 6 bases, 4 bases remained unmatched. The germline V gene encodes CDR1 DFQATT and CDR2 SNEGSKA (reference sequence). The CDR3 loop spans 13 amino acids. Here the CDR3 DNA reads TGCAGTGCTCCCACAGGGGTTAATTCACCCCTCCACTTT. It yields the protein CSAPTGVNSPLHF.

Of note for this clonotype: At one end, the junction sequence differs from germline, possibly due to a read error. CDR3 protein: CAGSPQGDGYTF. The CDR3, as DNA: TGTGCCGGCTCACCTCAGGGGGATGGCTACACCTTC. This chain links TRBV18 with TRBJ1-2, with 7 bases lining up with TRBD1. The CDR3 contains 12 residues. Per the germline V gene, CDR1 is KGHSH and CDR2 is LQKENI.

With regard to this clonotype: With a much larger clone just one base away, this may be a read error. This chain connects TRBV3-1 to TRBJ2-5; D is uncertain. Germline CDR1 and CDR2: LGHDT and YNNKEL (reference sequence). The CDR3 loop spans 13 amino acids. CDR3 coding DNA: TGTGCCAACAGCCCCTGGGACCAAGAGACCCAGTACTTC. Amino acids: CANSPWDQETQYF.

The J gene is TRBJ1-5, the V gene TRBV28; perhaps TRBD1 as D (5 bases). Germline loops: CDR1 MDHEN, CDR2 SYDVKM. The CDR3 contains 14 residues. V was pared by 5 bases and J by 7 bases, with 15 bases between. The CDR3 loop is CASSNSGTGQPQHF. The CDR3, as DNA: TGTGCCAGCAGTAATTCAGGAACAGGCCAGCCCCAGCATTTT.

The table lists this clonotype with a few counts. The chain links TRBV30 to TRBJ1-2, with TRBD1 matching 11 bases. There are 13 residues in the CDR3. Germline V gene sequence: CDR1 GTSNPN, CDR2 SVGIG (reference sequence). Trimming removed 3 bases from V and 9 bases from J; junction bases left unmatched: 6. Here the CDR3 reads CAWSSGTGGSYTF. The CDR3 DNA follows: TGTGCCTGGAGCTCCGGGACAGGGGGTAGCTACACCTTC.

The chain links TRBV18 to TRBJ2-3; maybe TRBD2 (5 bases). V was cut by 1 base and J by 2 bases, with 13 bases left in between. The CDR3 is 16 residues long. Germline CDR1 and CDR2: KGHSH and LQKENI. The CDR3 region is CASSPRISGYTDTQYF. The CDR3 DNA reads as TGTGCCAGCTCACCACGCATAAGCGGATACACAGATACGCAGTATTTT.